Shown below are 4 T cell receptor beta chains from a single sample sequenced in a study of blood T cell repertoires in COVID-19. Only in-frame clones appear in the TCRdb table, and some are missing; sequencing was by immunoSEQ multiplex PCR. The profile shows around 70,000 clones, 70% to 80% of them singletons. Sequencing was performed on peripheral blood. These receptors were obtained from a human donor in a cohort sampled during active COVID-19.

The chain couples TRBV6-6 to TRBJ1-3; D gene uncertain. V lost 6 bases to trimming and J lost 0 bases, with 9 bases between them. CDR3 length: 14 amino acids. Germline CDR1 reads MNHNY; CDR2 reads SVGAGI (reference sequence). Here the CDR3 reads CASRDLSSGNTIYF. The CDR3 DNA sequence: TGTGCCAGCAGAGATCTCAGCTCTGGAAACACCATATATTTT.

The chain has TRBV11-2 and TRBJ1-4; D unclear. The germline V gene has CDR1 SGHAT and CDR2 FQNNGV. The CDR3 is made up of 12 amino acids. The V end was cut by 3 bases, the J end by 7 bases, with 6 bases between. CDR3 region: CASSFGGEKLFF. CDR3 DNA: TGTGCCAGCAGCTTTGGCGGTGAAAAACTGTTTTTT.

The V call is TRBV2, the J call TRBJ2-3, with TRBD2 matching 11 bases. CDR1 and CDR2 (germline): SNHLY, FYNNEI. The CDR3 is 16 amino acids. Trimming cost V 6 bases and J 2 bases; bases outside gene matches: 7. CDR3: CASRPTSGIITDTQYF. In DNA form, the CDR3 reads TGTGCCAGCAGGCCGACTAGCGGGATTATCACAGATACGCAGTATTTT. The full variable domain, completed using reference TRBV2 and TRBJ2-3, is EPEVTQTPSHQVTQMGQEVILRCVPISNHLYFYWYRQILGQKVEFLVSFYNNEISEKSEIFDDQFSVERPDGSNFTLKIRSTKLEDSAMYFCASRPTSGIITDTQYFGPGTRLTVL.

This chain links TRBV9 with TRBJ2-5; tentatively, D is TRBD2 (6 bases). The CDR3 has 14 residues. Germline V gene sequence: CDR1 SGDLS, CDR2 YYNGEE. V lost 4 bases, J lost 5 bases, and 15 bases lay in between. CDR3 in amino acids: CASSYLMEGETQYF. The DNA of the CDR3 is TGTGCCAGCAGCTATCTTATGGAGGGGGAGACCCAGTACTTC.